This T cell receptor (beta chain) emerged from a study of blood T cell repertoires in COVID-19. On the study more broadly: T cells, B-cell-depleted T cells, or PBMCs supplied cDNA or gDNA.

The length of the CDR3 is 17 residues. The V gene end was trimmed by 0 bases and the J gene end by 5 bases; junction bases not matched to a gene: 5. The germline V gene encodes CDR1 LNHDA and CDR2 SQIVND (reference sequence). Original data processing: Quantification of nucleated cells was approximated via reference gene primer amplification. Measured with immunoSEQ multiplex PCR; TCRdb has only the in-frame clones, and not every one. That table furnishes V, J and clone size, whereas the DNA furnished D and trimming. The sample consists of approximately 220,000 clones, 65% to 85% of them appearing once. This clone has a single count.

Sample: peripheral blood. The receptor was isolated from a middle-aged man with acute or convalescent COVID-19. The rearrangement links TRBV19 to TRBJ2-3; TRBD2 matches 13 bases. The CDR3 DNA is TGTGCCAGTAGTATAGAACTAGCGGGAGGGCCCCGAGATACGCAGTATTTT. Translating gives CASSIELAGGPRDTQYF.